This T cell receptor beta chain is from a study of T cell responses to AZD1222 COVID-19 vaccine. V shed 2 bases, J shed 0 bases, and the junction held 10 bases outside the gene matches. Germline values: CDR1 MNHEY, CDR2 SVGEGT. CDR3 length: 18 amino acids. Assay used: immunoSEQ multiplex PCR; TCRdb lists only in-frame clones, some missing. Found here are 150,000 to 200,000 clones, roughly 86% of them singletons; the top ten hold 5.5%. The source of this sequence is an adult in good health. The chain carries TRBV6-2 or TRBV6-3 and TRBJ1-1; 9 bases are shared with TRBD1. The sample in question was peripheral blood, obtained on day 0 of AZD1222 vaccination. CDR3 coding DNA: TGTGCCAGCAGTTACATCGGACAGGGGAGGACTATGAACACTGAAGCTTTCTTT. Translating it yields CASSYIGQGRTMNTEAFF.